This T cell receptor (beta chain) was sequenced for a study of blood T cell repertoires in COVID-19. Study context: Some COVID-19 samples were acute and others convalescent; all came from the United States, Italy and Spain.

Trimming at V came to 1 base and at J to 7 bases, leaving 9 bases not matched to a gene. CDR1 is SGHVS and CDR2 is FQNEAQ in the germline V gene. The CDR3 contains 18 residues. As originally analysed: Cell counts per sample came from amplifying reference gene primers. The repertoire was sequenced with immunoSEQ multiplex PCR; TCRdb's copy has only in-frame clones and lacks some. D and trimming come from the DNA, and the V and J calls and clone size come from that table. The sample holds tens of thousands of clones, around 80% seen once. This clone has more than one count but fewer than ten. The clonotype comes from a human donor in a cohort sampled during active COVID-19. The chain employs TRBV7-8 and TRBJ2-2; 13 nucleotides align to TRBD2. The sequenced sample was peripheral blood. The CDR3 region is CASSLGTSGRRLGGELFF. DNA for the CDR3: TGTGCCAGCAGCTTAGGGACTAGCGGGAGACGGTTAGGCGGGGAGCTGTTTTTT.